Below, 26 T cell receptor beta chains from the same sample are listed, as sequenced in a study of shared clonotypes between healthy human individuals (dated by TCRdb to 2020 to 2021). CD8 naive samples were obtained by positive selection for CCR7 among CD45RO-negative cells, yielding a CD45RA+CCR7+ population from which TemRA cells were excluded. The library was obtained by the immunoSEQ multiplex PCR assay. As stored in TCRdb, this immuneACCESS dataset retains in-frame rearrangements with V and J assigned. A fraction of the clones does not appear; measured against another copy, unresolved V genes explain less than half of the discrepancy, and the remainder lacks a known reason. Across this sample there are 2 million or so clones, with about 95% seen only once. The ten largest clonotypes hold 0.9% to 1.3% of the sample. The sample was naive CD8+ T cells sorted from blood. The cell subset or site label here, explained by the study, means: CD45RA+CCR7+. These receptors were obtained from a man aged 18-30 years in good health.

V usage is TRBV6-5 and J usage is TRBJ1-2; 7 bases map to TRBD1. V gave up 5 bases and J gave up 2 bases; unmatched junction bases: 8. The CDR3 length is 15 residues. Germline CDR1 is MNHEY and CDR2 is SVGAGI. The DNA for the CDR3 is TGTGCCAGCAGTCCAATACCGGGACAGAACTATGGCTACACCTTC. It specifies CASSPIPGQNYGYTF.

This chain connects TRBV14 to TRBJ2-3; possibly TRBD2 for D (5 bases). This CDR3 contains 17 residues. Trimming cost V 0 bases and J 2 bases, with 15 bases left between them. CDR1 SGHDN and CDR2 FVKESK come from the germline V gene. For the CDR3, the DNA is TGTGCCAGCAGCCAAGACGTCGGAGGCCCCAACACAGATACGCAGTATTTT. It is translated as CASSQDVGGPNTDTQYF.

The V gene is TRBV5-4, the J gene TRBJ2-2; 12 bases align to TRBD2. CDR1 is SGHNT and CDR2 is YYREEE in the germline V gene (reference sequence). V was clipped by 2 bases and J by 1 base; unmatched bases: 3. The CDR3 is 17 residues long. The CDR3 is CASSLPGLAGNTGELFF. DNA for the CDR3: TGTGCCAGCAGCTTACCGGGACTAGCGGGGAACACCGGGGAGCTGTTTTTT.

The table lists this clone with a count of one. The chain combines TRBV5-4 with TRBJ1-3; tentative D call: TRBD1 (6 bases). This CDR3 is built from 15 residues. V was clipped by 2 bases and J by 4 bases, with 13 bases between them. The germline gives CDR1 SGHNT, CDR2 YYREEE (reference sequence). In DNA form, the CDR3 reads TGTGCCAGCAGCTTCGACAGGTTCGAAGGAAACACCATATATTTT. Its protein product is CASSFDRFEGNTIYF.

This clone was detected once. The chain uses TRBV5-1 and TRBJ1-1; D not resolved. Germline loops: CDR1 SGHRS, CDR2 YFSETQ. V was pared by 5 bases and J by 4 bases, with 12 bases between. The CDR3 runs to 13 residues. The CDR3: CASSLDGSTEAFF. The CDR3 DNA reads as TGCGCCAGCAGTCTGGACGGATCCACTGAAGCTTTCTTT.

For this clone: The sample has other DNA sequences that encode this CDR3 too. CDR3 bases: TGTGCCAGCAGCGAAGGGCCCGCCTACGAGCAGTACTTC. Residues: CASSEGPAYEQYF. The chain couples TRBV9 to TRBJ2-7; unclear D gene. V was shortened by 3 bases and J by 2 bases, with 9 bases between the two germline ends. This CDR3 is built from 13 residues. CDR1 and CDR2 from the germline V gene are SGDLS and YYNGEE.

Of note for this clone: This specimen includes other DNA sequences encoding the same CDR3. The rearrangement joins TRBV7-9 to TRBJ2-3; TRBD1 matches 7 bases. Per the germline V gene, CDR1 is SEHNR and CDR2 is FQNEAQ (reference sequence). The CDR3 runs 15 residues. Trimming cost V 1 base and J 0 bases; bases outside gene matches: 1. The CDR3 loop reads CASSLDRGSTDTQYF. CDR3 in DNA: TGTGCCAGCAGCTTAGACAGGGGCAGCACAGATACGCAGTATTTT.

The chain employs TRBV10-2 and TRBJ2-1; D uncertain. V lost 8 bases to trimming and J lost 3 bases, with 14 bases between them. Germline assignment: CDR1 WSHSY and CDR2 SAAADI. This CDR3 is 14 amino acids long. The CDR3 here is CASEPHDHYNEQFF. In DNA form, the CDR3 reads TGCGCCAGCGAACCTCACGACCACTACAATGAGCAGTTCTTC.

A word on this clone: Other DNA sequences from this sample encode an identical CDR3 as well. The chain joins TRBV4-1 to TRBJ2-7; the D is unclear. The ends were cut back, 1 base at V and 2 bases at J, with 3 bases in the middle. The CDR3 covers 12 residues. The V gene's germline CDR1 is MGHRA and CDR2 YSYEKL. The CDR3 spells CASSQGAYEQYF. The CDR3 DNA is TGCGCCAGCAGCCAAGGCGCCTACGAGCAGTACTTC.

The chain couples TRBV6-6 to TRBJ2-5; 8 bases are a match to TRBD2. J lost 3 bases, V lost 8 bases, and 8 bases had no gene match. The germline gives CDR1 MNHNY, CDR2 SVGAGI (reference sequence). The CDR3 contains 14 residues. Here the CDR3 reads CASQPGGAEETQYF. The CDR3 DNA reads as TGTGCCAGCCAACCCGGGGGGGCTGAAGAGACCCAGTACTTC.

J is TRBJ1-3 and V is TRBV11-2, with 7 bases identical to TRBD1. The V gene end was trimmed by 3 bases and the J gene end by 4 bases; junction bases not matched to a gene: 9. The CDR3 loop spans 16 amino acids. From germline, CDR1 is SGHAT and CDR2 FQNNGV. The CDR3 DNA reads TGTGCCAGCAGCTTGGGCCTTACAGGGGCCGGAAACACCATATATTTT. It yields the protein CASSLGLTGAGNTIYF. The variable domain in full, with the rest retrieved from reference TRBV11-2 and TRBJ1-3, is EAGVAQSPRYKIIEKRQSVAFWCNPISGHATLYWYQQILGQGPKLLIQFQNNGVVDDSQLPKDRFSAERLKGVDSTLKIQPAKLEDSAVYLCASSLGLTGAGNTIYFGEGSWLTVV.

CDR3 DNA sequence: TGTGCCAGCACCTCCCGGGACGGACACTACGAGCAGTACTTC. Its translation: CASTSRDGHYEQYF. J is TRBJ2-7 and V is TRBV27; possibly TRBD1 or TRBD2 for D (5 bases each). CDR1 is MNHEY, CDR2 SMNVEV, per germline (reference sequence). V lost 7 bases, J lost 3 bases, and 16 bases lay in between. The CDR3 runs 14 residues.

The chain links TRBV12-5 to TRBJ2-7; 9 nucleotides agree with TRBD1. The V and J ends lost 4 bases and 3 bases, in that order; junction bases with no gene match: 19. The germline V gene has CDR1 LGHNT and CDR2 FRNRAP. The CDR3 has 19 residues. The CDR3 DNA sequence: TGTGCTAGTGGTTGGGGGACCGGGACAGGGAGCACTCCTAGCTACGAGCAGTACTTC. It encodes CASGWGTGTGSTPSYEQYF.

J is TRBJ2-3 and V is TRBV27; D uncertain. V lost 3 bases, J lost 7 bases, and 11 bases lay in between. Germline CDR1 reads MNHEY; CDR2 reads SMNVEV (reference sequence). The CDR3 is made up of 13 amino acids. CDR3 region: CASSFQESNTQYF. The CDR3 coding sequence is TGTGCCAGCAGTTTCCAGGAGAGCAATACGCAGTATTTT.

This clone was recorded only once. The CDR3 DNA reads TGCAGCGCTCTGACAGGAGACCGCTACGAGCAGTACTTC. This sequence encodes CSALTGDRYEQYF. This chain joins TRBV29-1 and TRBJ2-7; D may be TRBD1 (6 bases). Germline values: CDR1 SQVTM, CDR2 ANQGSEA. Trimming left V 7 bases short and J 3 bases short, with 16 bases between. This CDR3 has 13 residues.

This clone was counted between two and nine times. V and J are TRBV4-3 and TRBJ1-1; D is undetermined. The CDR3 runs 13 residues. CDR1 is LGHNA and CDR2 is YSLEER in the germline V gene. Deletions cut 0 bases from V and 4 bases from J, with 6 bases between. CDR3 nucleotides: TGCGCCAGCAGCCAAGACGGGATCACTGAAGCTTTCTTT. This gives the protein CASSQDGITEAFF.

The chain links TRBV27 to TRBJ2-1, with 7 bases lining up with TRBD2. Per the germline V gene, CDR1 is MNHEY and CDR2 is SMNVEV (reference sequence). After removal of 2 bases from V and 6 bases from J, the junction contained 4 bases not matched to a gene. This CDR3 is 14 amino acids long. CDR3 protein: CASSLPGGGNEQFF. The CDR3 DNA follows: TGTGCCAGCAGTTTACCGGGAGGAGGCAATGAGCAGTTCTTC.

As regards this clone: One end of the junction fails to match germline, which may point to a read error. The chain uses TRBV5-4 and TRBJ2-5, with D perhaps assigned TRBD1 or TRBD2 (5 bases each). The J call may be wrong; the DNA end is better matched by TRBJ2-7. This CDR3 spans 16 amino acids. Per the germline V gene, CDR1 is SGHNT and CDR2 is YYREEE (reference sequence). The CDR3 coding sequence is TGTGCTAGCAGCTTGCTCCTGACGGGGCAGCCCTACGAGCAGTACTTC. It codes for CASSLLLTGQPYEQYF.

J is TRBJ2-7 and V is TRBV7-2, with 12 bases aligning to TRBD2. V lost 4 bases to trimming and J lost 3 bases; unmatched junction nucleotides: 4. The CDR3 is 15 amino acids. CDR1 SGHTA and CDR2 FQGNSA come from the germline V gene. CDR3 in amino acids: CASSSGLAGYYEQYF. Here the CDR3 DNA reads TGTGCCAGCAGCTCGGGACTAGCGGGTTACTACGAGCAGTACTTC.

The rearrangement joins TRBV28 to TRBJ2-1, with 10 bases matching TRBD2. Germline lookup yields CDR1 MDHEN and CDR2 SYDVKM. This CDR3 spans 16 amino acids. The trim removed 2 bases at V and 9 bases at J, leaving 10 bases unmatched. CDR3 nucleotide sequence: TGTGCCAGCAGTTTAAGCGGGGGGGCCCTCCACCCTGAGCAGTTCTTC. Translating gives CASSLSGGALHPEQFF.

The CDR3 coding sequence is TGTGCCAGCAGCTTGAGCGGCGGGGGGGCCGACAATGAGCAGTTCTTC. It is translated as CASSLSGGGADNEQFF. The J gene is TRBJ2-1, the V gene TRBV7-9, with 9 bases fitting TRBD2. The V segment lost 3 bases and the J segment 5 bases; nucleotides outside the gene matches: 8. Germline-derived CDR1 and CDR2 are SEHNR and FQNEAQ (reference sequence). CDR3 length equals 16 residues.

CDR3 sequence: CASSGYQETQYF. DNA for the CDR3: TGTGCCAGCAGCGGGTACCAAGAGACCCAGTACTTC. The gene calls are TRBV7-8 and TRBJ2-5; D call uncertain. Germline V gene lookup returns CDR1 SGHVS and CDR2 FQNEAQ. Trimming took off 5 bases at V and 0 bases at J, with 4 bases between the two ends. The CDR3 runs 12 residues.

This clone was seen once. The rearrangement links TRBV2 to TRBJ2-2; the D gene is possibly TRBD1 (6 bases). Trimming left V 5 bases short and J 1 base short, with 14 bases between. Germline V gene lookup returns CDR1 SNHLY and CDR2 FYNNEI. The CDR3 is 16 amino acids. The DNA for the CDR3 is TGTGCCAGCAGTAACTTCGGACAGATGAACACCGGGGAGCTGTTTTTT. Translated: CASSNFGQMNTGELFF.

This chain connects TRBV5-4 to TRBJ2-7; 8 nucleotides match TRBD1. V lost 2 bases to trimming and J lost 6 bases; unmatched junction nucleotides: 7. The CDR3 totals 14 residues. The germline gives CDR1 SGHNT, CDR2 YYREEE (reference sequence). In nucleotides, the CDR3 is TGTGCCAGCAGCTTCCAGGGGGCGCTGGGCGAGCAGTACTTC. It codes for CASSFQGALGEQYF.

This clone has a single count. V is TRBV10-3 and J is TRBJ2-7; 13 bases match TRBD2. The CDR3 is made up of 16 amino acids. Germline V gene lookup returns CDR1 ENHRY and CDR2 SYGVKD. Losses at the gene ends were 6 bases for V and 5 bases for J; bases not matched to a gene: 10. The CDR3 region is CAISRGLGLAGDEQYF. In DNA form, the CDR3 reads TGTGCCATCAGCCGAGGCTTAGGACTAGCGGGAGACGAGCAGTACTTC.

J is TRBJ2-3 and V is TRBV27; D unresolved. The V end lost 0 bases, the J end lost 0 bases, and 7 bases lay between the germline ends. The CDR3 contains 15 residues. Per the germline V gene, CDR1 is MNHEY and CDR2 is SMNVEV (reference sequence). CDR3 residues: CASSLSESSTDTQYF. DNA for the CDR3: TGTGCCAGCAGTTTATCGGAGTCTAGCACAGATACGCAGTATTTT.